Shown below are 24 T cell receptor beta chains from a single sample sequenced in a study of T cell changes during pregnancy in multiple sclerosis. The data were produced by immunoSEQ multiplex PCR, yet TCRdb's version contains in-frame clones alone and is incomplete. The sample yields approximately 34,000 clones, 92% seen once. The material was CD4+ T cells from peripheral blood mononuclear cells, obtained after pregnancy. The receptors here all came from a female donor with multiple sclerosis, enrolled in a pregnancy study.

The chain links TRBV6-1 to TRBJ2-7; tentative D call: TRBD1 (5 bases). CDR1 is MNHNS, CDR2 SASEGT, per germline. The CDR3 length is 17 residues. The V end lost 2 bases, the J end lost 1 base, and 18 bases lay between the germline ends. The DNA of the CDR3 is TGTGCCAGCAGTGAATTTGGGGCAGGGCAAGGGTCCTACGAGCAGTACTTC. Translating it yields CASSEFGAGQGSYEQYF.

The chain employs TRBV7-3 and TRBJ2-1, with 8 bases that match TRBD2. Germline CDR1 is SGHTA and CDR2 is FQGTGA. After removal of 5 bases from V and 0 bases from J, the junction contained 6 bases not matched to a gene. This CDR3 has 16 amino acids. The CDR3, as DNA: TGTGCCAGCAGCCCTGGCAGCGGGAGCTCCTACAATGAGCAGTTCTTC. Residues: CASSPGSGSSYNEQFF.

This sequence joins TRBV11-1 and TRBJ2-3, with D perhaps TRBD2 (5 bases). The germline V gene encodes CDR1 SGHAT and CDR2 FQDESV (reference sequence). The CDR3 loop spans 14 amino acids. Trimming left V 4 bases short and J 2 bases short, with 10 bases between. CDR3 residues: CASSSDDYTDTQYF. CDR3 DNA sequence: TGTGCCAGCAGCTCCGACGACTACACAGATACGCAGTATTTT.

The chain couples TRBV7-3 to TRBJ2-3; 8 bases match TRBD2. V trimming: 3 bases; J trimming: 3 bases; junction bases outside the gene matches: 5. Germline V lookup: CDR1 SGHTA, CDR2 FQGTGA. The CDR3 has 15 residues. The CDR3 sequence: CASSFGGARTDTQYF. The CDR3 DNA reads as TGTGCCAGCAGCTTCGGGGGGGCCAGGACAGATACGCAGTATTTT. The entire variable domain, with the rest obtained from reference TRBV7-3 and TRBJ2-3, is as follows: GAGVSQTPSNKVTEKGKYVELRCDPISGHTALYWYRQSLGQGPEFLIYFQGTGAADDSGLPNDRFFAVRPEGSVSTLKIQRTERGDSAVYLCASSFGGARTDTQYFGPGTRLTVL.

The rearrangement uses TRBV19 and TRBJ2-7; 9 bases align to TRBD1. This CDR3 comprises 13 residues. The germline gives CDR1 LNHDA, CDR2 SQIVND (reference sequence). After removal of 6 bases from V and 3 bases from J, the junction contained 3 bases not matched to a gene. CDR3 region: CASSRQGDYEQYF. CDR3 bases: TGTGCCAGTAGCCGACAGGGGGACTACGAGCAGTACTTC. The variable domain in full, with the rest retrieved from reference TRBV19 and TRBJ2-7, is DGGITQSPKYLFRKEGQNVTLSCEQNLNHDAMYWYRQDPGQGLRLIYYSQIVNDFQKGDIAEGYSVSREKKESFPLTVTSAQKNPTAFYLCASSRQGDYEQYFGPGTRLTVT.

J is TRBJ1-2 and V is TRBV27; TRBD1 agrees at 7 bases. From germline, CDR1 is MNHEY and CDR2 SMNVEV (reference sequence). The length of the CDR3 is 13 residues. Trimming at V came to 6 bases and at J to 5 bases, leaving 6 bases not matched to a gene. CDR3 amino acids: CASSRDSYYGYTF. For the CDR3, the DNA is TGTGCCAGCAGCCGGGACAGTTATTATGGCTACACCTTC.

The CDR3 protein is CASSYMGQGIDTEAFF. DNA for the CDR3: TGTGCCAGCAGTTACATGGGACAGGGGATAGACACTGAAGCTTTCTTT. The chain links TRBV6-5 to TRBJ1-1; 10 nucleotides agree with TRBD1. CDR3 length: 16 amino acids. V lost 2 bases, J lost 3 bases, and 6 bases stayed unmatched. Germline values: CDR1 MNHEY, CDR2 SVGAGI.

For the CDR3, the DNA is TGTGCCAGCAGGGGAGCAGGAATAGCTAATCAGCCCCAGCATTTT. Translation: CASRGAGIANQPQHF. This sequence joins TRBV6-6 and TRBJ1-5; D remains unclear. V was cut by 6 bases and J by 4 bases, with 16 bases left in between. CDR1 MNHNY and CDR2 SVGAGI come from the germline V gene (reference sequence). The CDR3 runs 15 residues.

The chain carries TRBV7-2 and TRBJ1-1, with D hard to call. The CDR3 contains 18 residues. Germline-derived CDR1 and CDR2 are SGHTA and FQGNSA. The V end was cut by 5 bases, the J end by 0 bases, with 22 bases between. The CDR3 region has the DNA TGTGCCAGCAGCATCCGGATACAGTCTGAACTCTTGAACACTGAAGCTTTCTTT. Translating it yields CASSIRIQSELLNTEAFF.

The CDR3 region has the DNA TGTGCCAGCAGCCAGGGACAGGGACGAGCTGAAGCTTTCTTT. Its translation: CASSQGQGRAEAFF. This chain uses TRBV7-3 with TRBJ1-1; TRBD1 agrees at 9 bases. Germline values: CDR1 SGHTA, CDR2 FQGTGA. The V gene end was trimmed by 5 bases and the J gene end by 6 bases; junction bases not matched to a gene: 7. The CDR3 covers 14 residues.

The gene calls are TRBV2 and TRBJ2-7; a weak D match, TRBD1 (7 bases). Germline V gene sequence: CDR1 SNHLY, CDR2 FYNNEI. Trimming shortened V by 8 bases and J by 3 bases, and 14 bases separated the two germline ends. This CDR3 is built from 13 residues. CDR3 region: CASFRGENYEQYF. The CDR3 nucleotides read TGTGCCAGCTTCAGGGGGGAGAACTACGAGCAGTACTTC.

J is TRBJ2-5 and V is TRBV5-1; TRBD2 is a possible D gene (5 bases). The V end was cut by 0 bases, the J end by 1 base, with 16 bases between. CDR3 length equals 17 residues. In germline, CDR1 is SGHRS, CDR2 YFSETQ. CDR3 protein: CASSLAGSTGSQETQYF. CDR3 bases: TGCGCCAGCAGCTTGGCGGGATCAACTGGATCCCAAGAGACCCAGTACTTC.

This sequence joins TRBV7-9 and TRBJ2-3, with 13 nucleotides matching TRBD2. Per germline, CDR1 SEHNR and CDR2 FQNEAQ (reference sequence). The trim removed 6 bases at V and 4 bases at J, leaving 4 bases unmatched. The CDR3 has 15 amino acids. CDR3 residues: CASRRGLAGADTQYF. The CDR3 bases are TGTGCCAGCAGGCGCGGACTAGCGGGGGCAGATACGCAGTATTTT.

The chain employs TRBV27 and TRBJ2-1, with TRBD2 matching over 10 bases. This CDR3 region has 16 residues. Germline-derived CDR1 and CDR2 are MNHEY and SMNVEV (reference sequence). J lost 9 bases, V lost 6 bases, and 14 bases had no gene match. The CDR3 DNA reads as TGTGCCAGCAGACCCGGGACTAGCGCTAGACCCAGTGAGCAGTTCTTC. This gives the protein CASRPGTSARPSEQFF.

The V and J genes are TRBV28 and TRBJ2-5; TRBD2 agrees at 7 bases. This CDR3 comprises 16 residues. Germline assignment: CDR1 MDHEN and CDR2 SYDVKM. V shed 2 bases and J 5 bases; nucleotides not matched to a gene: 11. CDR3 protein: CASSLVSLAATETQYF. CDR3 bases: TGTGCCAGCAGTTTAGTATCTCTAGCGGCGACCGAGACCCAGTACTTC.

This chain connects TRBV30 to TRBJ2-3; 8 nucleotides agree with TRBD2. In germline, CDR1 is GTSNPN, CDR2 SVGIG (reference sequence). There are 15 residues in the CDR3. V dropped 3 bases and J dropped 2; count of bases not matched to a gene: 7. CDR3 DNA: TGTGCCTGGAGAACCGGGACTAGTTTCACAGATACGCAGTATTTT. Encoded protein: CAWRTGTSFTDTQYF.

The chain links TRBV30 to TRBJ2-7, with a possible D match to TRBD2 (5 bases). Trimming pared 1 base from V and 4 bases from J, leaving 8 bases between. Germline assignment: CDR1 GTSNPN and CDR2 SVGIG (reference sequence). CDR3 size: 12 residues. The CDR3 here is CAWSAQRYEQYF. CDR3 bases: TGTGCCTGGAGTGCTCAGCGGTACGAGCAGTACTTC.

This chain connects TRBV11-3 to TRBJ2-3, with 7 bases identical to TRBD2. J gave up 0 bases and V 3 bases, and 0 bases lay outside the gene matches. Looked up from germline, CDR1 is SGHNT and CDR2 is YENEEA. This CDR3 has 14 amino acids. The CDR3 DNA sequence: TGTGCCAGCAGCTTGGGAGGGAGCACAGATACGCAGTATTTT. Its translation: CASSLGGSTDTQYF.

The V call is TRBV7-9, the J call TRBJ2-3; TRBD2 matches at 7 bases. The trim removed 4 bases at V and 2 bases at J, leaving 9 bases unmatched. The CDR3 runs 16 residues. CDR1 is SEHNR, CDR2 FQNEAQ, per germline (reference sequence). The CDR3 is CASSSGLAAYTDTQYF. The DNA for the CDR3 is TGTGCCAGCAGCTCCGGTCTAGCGGCCTACACAGATACGCAGTATTTT.

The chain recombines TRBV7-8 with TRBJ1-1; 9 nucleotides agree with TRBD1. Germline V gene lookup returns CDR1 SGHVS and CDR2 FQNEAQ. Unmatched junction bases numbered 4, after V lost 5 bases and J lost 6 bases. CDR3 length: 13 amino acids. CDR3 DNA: TGTGCCAGCAGCAGGGACAGGGTCGCTGAAGCTTTCTTT. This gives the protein CASSRDRVAEAFF.

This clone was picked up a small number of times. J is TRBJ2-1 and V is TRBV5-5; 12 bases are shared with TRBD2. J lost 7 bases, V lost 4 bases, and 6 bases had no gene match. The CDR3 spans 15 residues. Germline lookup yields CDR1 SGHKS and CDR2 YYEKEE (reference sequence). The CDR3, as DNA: TGTGCCAGCAGCGCCACTAGCGGGAGGACAAATGAGCAGTTCTTC. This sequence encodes CASSATSGRTNEQFF.

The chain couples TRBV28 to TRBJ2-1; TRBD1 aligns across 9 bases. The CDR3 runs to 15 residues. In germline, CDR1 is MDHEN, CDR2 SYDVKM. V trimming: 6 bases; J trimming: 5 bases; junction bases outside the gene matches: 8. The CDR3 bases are TGTGCCAGCAGGCCGGGACAGGGTCTCCACAATGAGCAGTTCTTC. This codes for CASRPGQGLHNEQFF.

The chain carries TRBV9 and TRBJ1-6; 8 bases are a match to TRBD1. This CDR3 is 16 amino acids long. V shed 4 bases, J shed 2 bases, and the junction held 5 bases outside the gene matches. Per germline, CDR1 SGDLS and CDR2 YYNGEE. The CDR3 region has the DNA TGTGCCAGCAGCCTCTCGACAGGGGCCTATAATTCACCCCTCCACTTT. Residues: CASSLSTGAYNSPLHF.

In nucleotides, the CDR3 is TGTGCCAGCAGCTCAAACTCCGGGACAGGGCGTGAGCAGTTCTTC. It yields the protein CASSSNSGTGREQFF. The genes are TRBV7-3 and TRBJ2-1; 9 nucleotides match TRBD1. The germline CDR1 and CDR2 sequences are SGHTA and FQGTGA. The ends lost 4 bases at V and 9 bases at J; junction bases unmatched: 10. This CDR3 comprises 15 residues.